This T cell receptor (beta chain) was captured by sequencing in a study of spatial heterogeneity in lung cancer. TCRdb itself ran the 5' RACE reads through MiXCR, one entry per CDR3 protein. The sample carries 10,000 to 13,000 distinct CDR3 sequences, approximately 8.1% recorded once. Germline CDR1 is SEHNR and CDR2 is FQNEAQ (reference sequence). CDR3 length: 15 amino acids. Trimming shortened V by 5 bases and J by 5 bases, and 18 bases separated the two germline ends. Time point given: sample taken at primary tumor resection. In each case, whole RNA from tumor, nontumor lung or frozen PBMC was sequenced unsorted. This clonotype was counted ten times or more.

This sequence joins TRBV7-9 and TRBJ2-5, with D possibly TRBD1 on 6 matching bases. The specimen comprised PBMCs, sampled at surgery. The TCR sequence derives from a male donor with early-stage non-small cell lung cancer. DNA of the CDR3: TGTGCCAGCAGCCCCTGGCAGGGGAGCGTCGAGACCCAGTACTTC. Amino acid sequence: CASSPWQGSVETQYF.